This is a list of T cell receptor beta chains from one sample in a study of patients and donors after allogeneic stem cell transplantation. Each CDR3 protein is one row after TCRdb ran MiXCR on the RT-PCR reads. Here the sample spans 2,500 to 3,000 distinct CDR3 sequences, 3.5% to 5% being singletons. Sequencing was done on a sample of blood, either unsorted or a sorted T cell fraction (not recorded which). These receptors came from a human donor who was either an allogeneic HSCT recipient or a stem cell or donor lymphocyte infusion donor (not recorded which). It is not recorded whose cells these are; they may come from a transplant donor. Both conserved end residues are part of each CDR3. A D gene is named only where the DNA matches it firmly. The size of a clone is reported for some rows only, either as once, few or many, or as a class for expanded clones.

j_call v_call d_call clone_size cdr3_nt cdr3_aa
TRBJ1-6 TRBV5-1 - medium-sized TGCGCCAGCAGCTTGGCCGGGGGGAGCTCCTATAATTCACCCCTCCACTTT CASSLAGGSSYNSPLHF
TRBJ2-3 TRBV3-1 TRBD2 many TGTGCCAGCAGCCTGGGGACTACCGGGGCAGATACGCAGTATTTT CASSLGTTGADTQYF
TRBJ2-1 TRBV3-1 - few TGTGCCAGCAGCCAGGGTTTAGCTGCCGGGAATGAGCAGTTCTTC CASSQGLAAGNEQFF
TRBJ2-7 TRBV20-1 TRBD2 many TGCAGTGCCACGACCCCCACTAGCGGGAATTACGAGCAGTACTTC CSATTPTSGNYEQYF
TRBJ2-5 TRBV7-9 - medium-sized TGTGCCAGCAGCCTAGACGGGGGGCTTCGAGAGACCCAGTACTTC CASSLDGGLRETQYF
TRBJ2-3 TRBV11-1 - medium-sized TGTGCCAGCACCCCGGGCCTGGCGACTTACAGTACAGATACGCAGTATTTT CASTPGLATYSTDTQYF
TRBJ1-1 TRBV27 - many TGTGCCAGCAGTTTTGGCGGGGGGCTAAGGACTGAAGCTTTCTTT CASSFGGGLRTEAFF
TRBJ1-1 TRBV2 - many TGTGCCAGCAGGCTTGAAAGTAACACTGAAGCTTTCTTT CASRLESNTEAFF
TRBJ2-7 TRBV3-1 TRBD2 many TGTGCCAGCAGCCCTTCCTTACTAGCGGGATTCTCCCACGAGCAGTACTTC CASSPSLLAGFSHEQYF
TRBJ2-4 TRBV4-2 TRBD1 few TGTGCCAGCAGCCCTATCGGGACAGGGGGCGAAAACATTCAGTACTTC CASSPIGTGGENIQYF
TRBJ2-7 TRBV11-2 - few TGTGCCAGCAGCTTAGGGACTCTCTACGAGCAGTACTTC CASSLGTLYEQYF
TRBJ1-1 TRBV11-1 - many TGTGCCAGCAGCCCGAGGACTGTAGGACAGGAAGCTTTCTTT CASSPRTVGQEAFF
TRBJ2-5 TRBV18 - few TGTGCCAGCTCACCGAACAGCCGGCTCCAAGAGACCCAGTACTTC CASSPNSRLQETQYF
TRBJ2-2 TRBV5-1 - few TGCGCCAGCAGCTTGGCCAGAAACACCGGGGAGCTGTTTTTT CASSLARNTGELFF
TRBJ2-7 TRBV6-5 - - TGTGCCAGCAGTTCGGAGACGTTGGCCTACGAGCAGTACTTC CASSSETLAYEQYF
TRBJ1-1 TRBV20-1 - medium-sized TGCAGTGCCTACCGACAGCGGAACACTGAAGCTTTCTTT CSAYRQRNTEAFF
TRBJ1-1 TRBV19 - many TGTGCCAGTAGTATGGGAGGGACAAACACTGAAGCTTTCTTT CASSMGGTNTEAFF
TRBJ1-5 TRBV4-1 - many TGCGCCAGCAGCCAAGATACCGGAGAGAATCAGCCCCAGCATTTT CASSQDTGENQPQHF
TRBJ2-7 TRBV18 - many TGTGCCAGCTCACCAACACAGGCTAGCTCCTACGAGCAGTACTTC CASSPTQASSYEQYF
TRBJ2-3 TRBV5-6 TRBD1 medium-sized TGTGCCAGCAGGGGACAGGGGGTCACAGATACGCAGTATTTT CASRGQGVTDTQYF
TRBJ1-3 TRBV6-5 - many TGTGCCAGCATCGGGCAGACCTCTGGAAACACCATATATTTT CASIGQTSGNTIYF
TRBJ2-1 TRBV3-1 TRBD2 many TGTGCCAGCAGCCAGGGGGGAGGGCCACGGAATGAGCAGTTCTTC CASSQGGGPRNEQFF
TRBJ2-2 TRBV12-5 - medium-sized TGTGCTAGTGGTTTGGTAAGCGGAAGCACCGGGGAGCTGTTTTTT CASGLVSGSTGELFF
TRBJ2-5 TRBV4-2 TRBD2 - TGTGCCAGCAGCCAAGTAGGTAGCGGGCAAGAGACCCAGTACTTC CASSQVGSGQETQYF
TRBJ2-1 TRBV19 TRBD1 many TGTGCCAGTAGCCTCGGTCAGGGGGCTTTTAATGAGCAGTTCTTC CASSLGQGAFNEQFF
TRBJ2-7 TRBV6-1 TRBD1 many TGTGCCAGCAGTGAAGCGCAAGGACAGGGGCCACCCCCCTACGAGCAGTACTTC CASSEAQGQGPPPYEQYF
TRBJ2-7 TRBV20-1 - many TGCAGTGCCCCGGTCAGGCGATCGATTGACGAGCAGTACTTC CSAPVRRSIDEQYF
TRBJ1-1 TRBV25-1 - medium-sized TGTGCCAGCAGAGACGGGGCGCGAACTGAAGCTTTCTTT CASRDGARTEAFF
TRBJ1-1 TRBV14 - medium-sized TGTGCCAGCAGCCAACAGGGAGTTGTGAACACTGAAGCTTTCTTT CASSQQGVVNTEAFF
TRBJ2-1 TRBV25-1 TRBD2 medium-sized TGTGCCAGCAGTGAAGGGCGGAGCGGGAGGCTGAATGAGCAGTTCTTC CASSEGRSGRLNEQFF
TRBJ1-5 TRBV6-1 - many TGTGCCAGCAGTGTGACAGATAGCAATCAGCCCCAGCATTTT CASSVTDSNQPQHF
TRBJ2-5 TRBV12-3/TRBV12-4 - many TGTGCCAGCAGTCCCGGGGCTAGCGAAAGCCAAGAGACCCAGTACTTC CASSPGASESQETQYF
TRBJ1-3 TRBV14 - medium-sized TGTGCCAGCAGCCTTGGGCAGGGACTCCGGAAGGGAAACACCATATATTTT CASSLGQGLRKGNTIYF
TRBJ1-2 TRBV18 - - TGTGCCAGCTCACCGGTAGGGCGACCCGCTAACTATGGCTACACCTTC CASSPVGRPANYGYTF
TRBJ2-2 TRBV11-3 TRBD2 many TGTGCCAGCAGCCTCCTAGCGGGAGGGCCTTACACCGGGGAGCTGTTTTTT CASSLLAGGPYTGELFF
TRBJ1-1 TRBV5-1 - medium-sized TGCGCCAGCAGCTTGGCTTTGGACAGCCCGTTGAATTACTTT CASSLALDSPLNYF
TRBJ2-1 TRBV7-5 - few - CISVPEAKTGTSGKNNEQFF
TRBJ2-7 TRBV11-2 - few TGTGCCAGCAGCTCATTACACGAGCAGTACTTC CASSSLHEQYF
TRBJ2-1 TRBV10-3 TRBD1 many TGTGCCATCAGTGGACAGGGTGAGCAGTTCTTC CAISGQGEQFF
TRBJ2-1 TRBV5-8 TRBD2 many TGTGCCAGCAGCACGCGCTGGGGCACTAGCGGGGGTGAGCAGTTCTTC CASSTRWGTSGGEQFF
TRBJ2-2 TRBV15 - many TGTGCCACCAGCAGTTTTACAGGGACCGGGGAGCTGTTTTTT CATSSFTGTGELFF
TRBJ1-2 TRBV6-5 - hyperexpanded TGTGCCAGCAGTTACTCGGAGGCAGATGCCTATGGCTACACCTTC CASSYSEADAYGYTF
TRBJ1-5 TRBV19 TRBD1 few TGTGCCAGTTGGGTACAGGGGAGAGGGGGTCAGCCCCAGCATTTT CASWVQGRGGQPQHF
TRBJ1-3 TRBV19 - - TGTGCCAGTAGTGAGACAGCGAACTCTGGAAACACCATATATTTT CASSETANSGNTIYF
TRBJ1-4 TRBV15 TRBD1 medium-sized TGTGCCACCAGCAGAGTGTTCGGCAGGGGGTATGAAAAACTGTTTTTT CATSRVFGRGYEKLFF
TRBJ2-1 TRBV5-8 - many TGTGCCAGCAGCTTCCCCTGGCAGGATGAGCAGTTCTTC CASSFPWQDEQFF
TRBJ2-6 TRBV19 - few TGTGCCAGTAGTTTAACTAGTATTGGGGCCAACGTCCTGACTTTC CASSLTSIGANVLTF
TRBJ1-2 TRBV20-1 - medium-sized TGCAGTGTCAGTAGAGGGGGAGGGAACTATGGCTACACCTTC CSVSRGGGNYGYTF
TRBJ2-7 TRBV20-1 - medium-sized TGCAGTGCTAGAGCACACGGCCCCAGCGGTGAGCAGTACTTC CSARAHGPSGEQYF
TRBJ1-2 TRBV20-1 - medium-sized TGCAGTGCTAGAGATTACTCTAGTGTGCCCAATGGCTACACCTTC CSARDYSSVPNGYTF
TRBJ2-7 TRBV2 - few TGTGCCAGCAGCATAGAGGGCTACGAGCAGTACTTC CASSIEGYEQYF
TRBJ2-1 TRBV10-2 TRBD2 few TGCGCCAGCAGTGGGCTAGCGGGAGTAGTCCAGCAGTTCTTC CASSGLAGVVQQFF
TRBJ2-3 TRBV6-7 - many TGTGCCAGCAGTTACTGGGAGAATTGGCGGGATGGGTTGGATACGCAGTATTTT CASSYWENWRDGLDTQYF
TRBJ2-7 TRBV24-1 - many TGTGCCACCAGTGATCCCGGCGGGGCTTCCCCTCAAGGCGAGCAGTACTTC CATSDPGGASPQGEQYF
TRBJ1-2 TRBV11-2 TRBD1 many TGTGCCAGCAGCTTATCAGGGGGTGGCTACACCTTC CASSLSGGGYTF
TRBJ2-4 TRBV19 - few TGTGCCAGTAGTGTAGGGTTAGGAGGGAAAAACATTCAGTACTTC CASSVGLGGKNIQYF
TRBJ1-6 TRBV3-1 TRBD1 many TGTGCCAGCAGCCAAGTATTTAGGGACAGCTCCAATTCACCCCTCCACTTT CASSQVFRDSSNSPLHF